The 9 T cell receptor beta chains presented below share a single source sample, sequenced in a study of early T cells in non-severe SARS-CoV-2 infection. One entry per CDR3 protein results from TCRdb running MiXCR on the 5' RACE reads. Among around 56,000 distinct CDR3 sequences listed, roughly 7.6% were seen once. The sequencing used whole blood, collected at baseline. These receptor sequences come from an adult who was a healthcare worker with PCR-confirmed SARS-CoV-2 infection or an uninfected control (not recorded which).

Notes on this clonotype: A read error is possible here, since a much larger clone lies one base away. The V gene is TRBV5-1, the J gene TRBJ2-4; D may match TRBD1 or TRBD2 (6 bases each). Germline V gives CDR1 SGHRS, CDR2 YFSETQ. Trimming shortened V by 6 bases and J by 7 bases, and 23 bases separated the two germline ends. This CDR3 region has 16 residues. CDR3 sequence: CASNIGGERVVNIQYF. CDR3 DNA sequence: TGCGCCAGCAATATCGGGGGCGAGCGGGTGGTCAACATTCAGTACTTC.

The table lists this clonotype with many counts. As DNA, the CDR3 is TGCGCCAGCAGCCCCCAGGGTTTGGACACCGGGGAGCTGTTTTTT. Its translation is CASSPQGLDTGELFF. This rearrangement joins TRBV4-1 to TRBJ2-2, with a weak D call TRBD1 (5 bases). The germline gives CDR1 MGHRA, CDR2 YSYEKL. This CDR3 has 15 residues. V was clipped by 4 bases and J by 3 bases, with 12 bases between them.

The genes are TRBV11-2 and TRBJ2-3; 11 bases align to TRBD2. V was clipped by 5 bases and J by 3 bases; unmatched bases: 10. Germline V gives CDR1 SGHAT, CDR2 FQNNGV. The CDR3 loop spans 17 amino acids. The CDR3 here is CASSRTHTSGRTDTQYF. The DNA for the CDR3 is TGTGCCAGCAGCCGTACTCATACTAGCGGGAGAACAGATACGCAGTATTTT.

The V gene is TRBV27, the J gene TRBJ2-2; 8 nucleotides match TRBD1. Trimming removed 6 bases from V and 1 base from J; junction bases left unmatched: 7. Germline values: CDR1 MNHEY, CDR2 SMNVEV (reference sequence). CDR3 size: 16 residues. The CDR3, as DNA: TGTGCCAGCAGCCCACAGACAGGGGAGAACACCGGGGAGCTGTTTTTT. It yields the protein CASSPQTGENTGELFF.

This clonotype was counted only a few times. The chain has TRBV6-2 or TRBV6-3 and TRBJ2-3; the D is unclear. CDR3 length equals 12 residues. Deletions cut 6 bases from V and 10 bases from J, with 14 bases between. Germline loops: CDR1 MNHEY, CDR2 SVGEGT. CDR3 in amino acids: CASSQTRTAQYF. The CDR3 nucleotides read TGTGCCAGCAGCCAGACCCGAACGGCGCAGTATTTT.

This clonotype was seen at least ten times. The rearrangement links TRBV29-1 to TRBJ2-1, with 8 bases matching TRBD1. Germline V gene data show CDR1 as SQVTM and CDR2 as ANQGSEA. CDR3 length: 13 residues. The V and J ends lost 7 bases and 7 bases, in that order; junction bases with no gene match: 9. The CDR3 DNA reads TGCAGCGCCTCCCGGCAGGGGGCGAATGAGCAGTTCTTC. Translated, it gives CSASRQGANEQFF.

This clonotype has only a few counts. The chain employs TRBV7-9 and TRBJ2-2; 12 nucleotides line up with TRBD2. CDR1 and CDR2 (germline): SEHNR, FQNEAQ (reference sequence). The V and J ends lost 5 bases and 3 bases, in that order; junction bases with no gene match: 7. This CDR3 has 17 residues. The CDR3 nucleotides read TGTGCCAGCAGCCCCCGCCGACTAGCGGGAGACACCGGGGAGCTGTTTTTT. Translated: CASSPRRLAGDTGELFF.

This clonotype was seen at least ten times. The chain employs TRBV9 and TRBJ2-7, with 8 positions matching TRBD2. The junction had 9 bases not matched to a gene; V was cut back by 0 bases and J by 4 bases. This CDR3 region has 16 residues. The germline V gene has CDR1 SGDLS and CDR2 YYNGEE. DNA for the CDR3: TGTGCCAGCAGCGTAGAAACCCAGCGGGAGTCTTACGAGCAGTACTTC. Encoded protein: CASSVETQRESYEQYF. Full variable domain (remainder filled in from reference TRBV9 and TRBJ2-7): DSGVTQTPKHLITATGQRVTLRCSPRSGDLSVYWYQQSLDQGLQFLIQYYNGEERAKGNILERFSAQQFPDLHSELNLSSLELGDSALYFCASSVETQRESYEQYFGPGTRLTVT.

The chain uses TRBV7-6 and TRBJ2-2; 11 bases are shared with TRBD2. CDR1 is SGHVS and CDR2 is FNYEAQ in the germline V gene. The CDR3 totals 16 residues. V was pared by 3 bases and J by 4 bases, with 4 bases of the junction left unmatched. The CDR3 loop reads CASSLLAGGGTGELFF. CDR3 coding DNA: TGTGCCAGCAGCTTGCTAGCGGGAGGTGGCACCGGGGAGCTGTTTTTT.